These 23 T cell receptor beta chains share one sample of origin, sequenced in a study of immune heterogeneity within non-small cell lung tumors. Multiplex PCR amplified the TCR beta CDR3 region. Its first round ran for nine to eleven cycles with 32 V and 13 J primers. Each CDR3 protein gets one entry after TCRdb re-called the multiplex PCR reads with MiXCR. Of some 2,500 distinct CDR3 sequences listed, about half are singletons. Template input, which was bulk tumor genomic DNA, totaled approximately 640 ng per sample. Widely spaced biopsies, several per primary tumor, were obtained at surgery. Their non-small cell lung cancer was newly diagnosed and untreated, and the patients underwent curative surgery. The specimen was lung tumor tissue. The origin of the receptors is a man in his fifties or sixties with non-small cell lung cancer.

This clonotype is judged medium-sized. This rearrangement joins TRBV7-6 to TRBJ1-4, with D tentatively TRBD1 (5 bases). Germline lookup yields CDR1 SGHVS and CDR2 FNYEAQ. The CDR3 spans 15 residues. V lost 1 base and J 1 base, leaving 7 bases between the germline ends. The CDR3 loop is CASSLGGGTNEKLFF. The CDR3 DNA is TGTGCCAGCAGCTTAGGGGGGGGAACTAATGAAAAACTGTTTTTT.

The chain uses TRBV27 and TRBJ2-7, with D tentatively TRBD2 (5 bases). The germline V gene has CDR1 MNHEY and CDR2 SMNVEV (reference sequence). Trimming took 1 base from V and 6 from J, leaving 7 bases between them. This CDR3 spans 12 amino acids. The CDR3 DNA follows: TGTGCCAGCAGTTTATTCCGGGGCGAGCAGTACTTC. It codes for CASSLFRGEQYF.

This chain connects TRBV6-5 to TRBJ1-5; 10 bases fit TRBD1. The V gene end was trimmed by 2 bases and the J gene end by 2 bases; junction bases not matched to a gene: 3. Germline-derived CDR1 and CDR2 are MNHEY and SVGAGI. The CDR3 totals 16 residues. The CDR3 DNA sequence: TGTGCCAGCAGTTACGGGACAGGGGTGGGCAATCAGCCCCAGCATTTT. This translates into CASSYGTGVGNQPQHF.

In this sample, this clonotype turned up a few times. The chain links TRBV5-6 to TRBJ1-4; D ambiguous. This CDR3 comprises 15 residues. Trimming took off 0 bases at V and 3 bases at J, with 9 bases between the two ends. Per germline, CDR1 SGHDT and CDR2 YYEEEE. DNA of the CDR3: TGTGCCAGCAGCTTGGTGCCGGGGTCTAATGAAAAACTGTTTTTT. This encodes CASSLVPGSNEKLFF.

The chain recombines TRBV27 with TRBJ2-3, with D uncertain. In germline, CDR1 is MNHEY, CDR2 SMNVEV (reference sequence). Trimming took 3 bases from V and 11 from J, leaving 15 bases between them. The CDR3 consists of 13 residues. In DNA, the CDR3 is TGTGCCAGCAGTTTTTCGGCGAGTGTTATGCAGTATTTT. It yields the protein CASSFSASVMQYF.

This clonotype ranks as large (0.1 to 1%). The rearrangement joins TRBV27 to TRBJ2-7; possible D gene TRBD2, 5 bases. Trimming cost V 3 bases and J 4 bases, with 13 bases left between them. The CDR3 covers 14 residues. Per the germline V gene, CDR1 is MNHEY and CDR2 is SMNVEV (reference sequence). CDR3 sequence: CASSFSIAGYEQYF. The DNA for the CDR3 is TGTGCCAGCAGTTTTTCCATCGCGGGTTACGAGCAGTACTTC.

The chain links TRBV5-5 to TRBJ2-7, with 10 nucleotides matching TRBD1. The germline V gene has CDR1 SGHKS and CDR2 YYEKEE (reference sequence). The CDR3 totals 15 residues. V trimming: 4 bases; J trimming: 6 bases; junction bases outside the gene matches: 10. The CDR3 DNA follows: TGTGCCAGCAGCCAGACAGGGGGCGTTCTAATCGAGCAGTACTTC. Protein sequence: CASSQTGGVLIEQYF.

This clonotype was counted only a few times. The chain combines TRBV20-1 with TRBJ1-4; D unresolved. Germline-derived CDR1 and CDR2 are DFQATT and SNEGSKA (reference sequence). V was trimmed by 1 base and J by 0 bases, leaving 9 bases between them. This CDR3 has 15 residues. Written as DNA, the CDR3 is TGCAGTGCTAGAGGACTGGCAGCAACTAATGAAAAACTGTTTTTT. It is translated as CSARGLAATNEKLFF.

This clonotype is categorized as medium-sized. CDR3 protein: CASSVADYTEAFF. The CDR3 DNA sequence: TGTGCCAGCAGCGTAGCAGACTACACTGAAGCTTTCTTT. The chain combines TRBV9 with TRBJ1-1; D is unclear. The germline V gene encodes CDR1 SGDLS and CDR2 YYNGEE. The CDR3 has 13 residues. With 0 bases removed from V and 3 bases from J, the gap between germline ends came to 6 bases.

This clonotype showed up just a few times. The gene calls are TRBV5-5 and TRBJ2-1; 7 bases match TRBD1. Per the germline V gene, CDR1 is SGHKS and CDR2 is YYEKEE (reference sequence). This CDR3 contains 13 residues. Trimming at V came to 1 base and at J to 5 bases, leaving 0 bases not matched to a gene. In DNA form, the CDR3 reads TGTGCCAGCAGCTTGACAGGGGACAATGAGCAGTTCTTC. Residues: CASSLTGDNEQFF. Filled out from reference TRBV5-5 and TRBJ2-1, the complete variable domain reads DAGVTQSPTHLIKTRGQQVTLRCSPISGHKSVSWYQQVLGQGPQFIFQYYEKEERGRGNFPDRFSARQFPNYSSELNVNALLLGDSALYLCASSLTGDNEQFFGPGTRLTVL.

The rearrangement links TRBV5-6 to TRBJ2-7, with D perhaps TRBD1 (6 bases). Trimming left V 3 bases short and J 2 bases short, with 9 bases between. Germline CDR1 reads SGHDT; CDR2 reads YYEEEE. This CDR3 is built from 13 residues. CDR3 coding DNA: TGTGCCAGCAGCTGGGACACCACCTACGAGCAGTACTTC. It specifies CASSWDTTYEQYF.

With respect to this clonotype: The junction departs from germline at one end; a sequencing error may be responsible. The V gene is TRBV27, the J gene TRBJ2-7; D may be TRBD2 (5 bases). CDR1 MNHEY and CDR2 SMNVEV come from the germline V gene (reference sequence). The CDR3 consists of 15 residues. The CDR3 nucleotides are TGTGCCAGCAGTTTATTGGCGGGCGCTCTTAACGAGCAATACTTC. Its translation is CASSLLAGALNEQYF.

This chain joins TRBV12-3 or TRBV12-4 and TRBJ1-5; D gene ambiguous. This CDR3 contains 12 residues. Trimming removed 6 bases from V and 4 bases from J, with 7 bases in between. Here the CDR3 DNA reads TGTGCCAGCAGCTTTAAAAATCAGCCCCAGCATTTT. It is translated as CASSFKNQPQHF.

By proportion, this clonotype is large. This sequence joins TRBV9 and TRBJ2-2; 7 nucleotides agree with TRBD1. With V trimmed by 4 bases and J by 1 base, 4 bases remained unmatched. The CDR3 totals 15 residues. Germline V gene lookup returns CDR1 SGDLS and CDR2 YYNGEE. The chain's CDR3 is CASSLWTGNTGELFF. The CDR3, as DNA: TGTGCCAGCAGCTTATGGACAGGGAACACCGGGGAGCTGTTTTTT.

The genes are TRBV24-1 and TRBJ2-3; 10 positions agree with TRBD1. CDR1 is KGHDR and CDR2 is SFDVKD in the germline V gene. CDR3 size: 15 residues. After removal of 2 bases from V and 4 bases from J, the junction contained 2 bases not matched to a gene. In nucleotides, the CDR3 is TGTGCCACCAGTGATTGGGGACAGGGGCCAGATACGCAGTATTTT. Amino acid sequence: CATSDWGQGPDTQYF.

This sequence joins TRBV6-2 or TRBV6-3 and TRBJ1-5; D might be TRBD1 (6 bases). Per germline, CDR1 MNHEY and CDR2 SVGEGT. Trimming removed 3 bases from V and 3 bases from J, with 12 bases in between. This CDR3 has 15 residues. DNA for the CDR3: TGTGCCAGCAGTTATTCTCAGGGGAACAATCAGCCCCAGCATTTT. Translating gives CASSYSQGNNQPQHF.

This clonotype is categorized as medium-sized (0.01 to 0.1%). This chain connects TRBV5-1 to TRBJ1-5; 7 bases are shared with TRBD1. Per germline, CDR1 SGHRS and CDR2 YFSETQ. Trimming at V came to 2 bases and at J to 5 bases, leaving 4 bases not matched to a gene. CDR3 length equals 14 residues. CDR3 region: CASSLGGAHQPQHF. The CDR3 nucleotides are TGCGCCAGCAGCTTAGGGGGCGCGCATCAGCCCCAGCATTTT.

Relative to its sample, this clonotype is medium-sized (0.01 to 0.1%). V usage is TRBV29-1 and J usage is TRBJ2-7; D is possibly TRBD2 (6 bases). Germline V gives CDR1 SQVTM, CDR2 ANQGSEA. The CDR3 loop spans 13 amino acids. Trimming took off 3 bases at V and 5 bases at J, with 14 bases between the two ends. The CDR3 nucleotides read TGCAGCGTTGAGGGCGGGAAGATCAACGAGCAGTACTTC. Protein product: CSVEGGKINEQYF.

By frequency in the sample, this clonotype is medium-sized (0.01 to 0.1%). The rearrangement joins TRBV19 to TRBJ1-1, with TRBD1 identical over 8 bases. Trimming at V came to 8 bases and at J to 6 bases, leaving 8 bases not matched to a gene. CDR3 size: 13 residues. The germline V gene has CDR1 LNHDA and CDR2 SQIVND (reference sequence). CDR3 nucleotides: TGTGCCAGTGGCCGGGACAGGACTTCTGAAGCTTTCTTT. As protein: CASGRDRTSEAFF.

About this clonotype: A clone one base away is much larger, so this may be a read error. V is TRBV20-1 and J is TRBJ1-1; D possibly corresponds to TRBD1 (5 bases). The germline gives CDR1 DFQATT, CDR2 SNEGSKA (reference sequence). The CDR3 sequence is 14 residues long. In DNA, the CDR3 is TGCAGTGCTAGAGATTGTGAGACAGTATGTGAAGCTCTCTTT. It encodes CSARDCETVCEALF.

This chain connects TRBV11-2 to TRBJ2-3; 8 nucleotides agree with TRBD2. The CDR3 extends over 14 amino acids. Germline loops: CDR1 SGHAT, CDR2 FQNNGV. Trimming removed 3 bases from V and 5 bases from J; junction bases left unmatched: 4. CDR3 amino acids: CASSFSGRVDTQYF. CDR3 coding DNA: TGTGCCAGCAGCTTCAGCGGGAGAGTAGATACGCAGTATTTT.

The rearrangement links TRBV6-1 to TRBJ1-3; 7 nucleotides agree with TRBD1. V lost 7 bases to trimming and J lost 0 bases; unmatched junction nucleotides: 27. The length of the CDR3 is 22 residues. Germline V gene sequence: CDR1 MNHNS, CDR2 SASEGT. This chain's CDR3 is CASTALWTGKNTPESSGNTIYF. The CDR3 DNA reads TGTGCCAGCACCGCTCTTTGGACAGGCAAGAACACACCCGAAAGCTCTGGAAACACCATATATTTT.

This clonotype is categorized as medium-sized. V is TRBV20-1 and J is TRBJ1-6; 7 nucleotides match TRBD1. The V gene's germline CDR1 is DFQATT and CDR2 SNEGSKA (reference sequence). The CDR3 has 17 amino acids. The trim removed 5 bases at V and 0 bases at J, leaving 10 bases unmatched. CDR3 loop: CSAGKTGPGSYNSPLHF. The CDR3 region has the DNA TGCAGTGCTGGAAAGACAGGGCCTGGCTCCTATAATTCACCCCTCCACTTT.